Listed here are 3 T cell receptor beta chains from one sample, sequenced in a study of blood T cell repertoires in COVID-19. TCRdb keeps only in-frame clones here, not all; method: immunoSEQ multiplex PCR. The sample has some 200,000 clones; approximately 86% are singletons. The specimen sequenced was peripheral blood. Source of these receptors: a man aged 65 to 79 with acute or convalescent COVID-19.

The CDR3 loop is CASTGTSGTDTQYF. CDR3 sequence (DNA): TGTGCCAGCACCGGGACTAGCGGAACAGATACGCAGTATTTT. This chain uses TRBV2 with TRBJ2-3; 11 bases are shared with TRBD2. Trimming cost V 7 bases and J 3 bases; bases outside gene matches: 3. The CDR3 is 14 residues long. Germline V gene lookup returns CDR1 SNHLY and CDR2 FYNNEI.

The chain combines TRBV10-3 with TRBJ1-1; 10 positions match TRBD1. V shed 6 bases and J 3 bases; nucleotides not matched to a gene: 4. The length of the CDR3 is 14 residues. CDR1 and CDR2 (germline): ENHRY, SYGVKD. This CDR3 is CAIRGQGMDTEAFF. For the CDR3, the DNA is TGTGCCATCAGGGGACAGGGGATGGACACTGAAGCTTTCTTT.

The sample holds one count of this clone. This chain joins TRBV7-2 and TRBJ1-3; the D is unclear. Germline CDR1 is SGHTA and CDR2 is FQGNSA. V was cut by 5 bases and J by 4 bases, with 9 bases left in between. CDR3 length: 13 residues. CDR3 sequence (DNA): TGTGCCAGCAGCCGTACCCAGGGAAACACCATATATTTT. This encodes CASSRTQGNTIYF. The full variable domain, in which reference TRBV7-2 and TRBJ1-3 provide the parts outside the CDR3, is GAGVSQSPSNKVTEKGKDVELRCDPISGHTALYWYRQSLGQGLEFLIYFQGNSAPDKSGLPSDRFSAERTGGSVSTLTIQRTQQEDSAVYLCASSRTQGNTIYFGEGSWLTVV.